Listed below are T cell receptor beta chains from one sample, sequenced in a study of CD8 T cells in ankylosing spondylitis. TCRdb ran MiXCR on the 5' RACE reads and lists one entry per CDR3 protein. The sample includes around 130,000 distinct CDR3 sequences, approximately 17% of them seen just once. The specimen was blood, either unsorted or a sorted T cell fraction (not recorded which). These receptors originate from a male donor with ankylosing spondylitis. CDR3s include the opening cysteine and the closing phenylalanine or tryptophan. Each record gives: CDR3 DNA, CDR3 protein, J gene, D gene, clone size, V gene. A D gene is named only where the DNA matches it firmly. Size values are once, few and many counts, or a class for expanded clones, and some rows have none.

TGTGCCATCAGTGTCTCGGTCCAAGAGACCCAGTACTTC CAISVSVQETQYF TRBJ2-5 . many TRBV10-3
TGTGCCAGCATCTACAGGGTCGGCACCGGGGAGCTGTTTTTT CASIYRVGTGELFF TRBJ2-2 . . TRBV28
TGTGCCAGCAGTTCCTCTCGCAGCGGGAGGAGCTACGAGCAGTACTTC CASSSSRSGRSYEQYF TRBJ2-7 TRBD2 many TRBV12-3/TRBV12-4
TGTGCCAGCAGCTTAACGTCCGAGCAGTTCTTC CASSLTSEQFF TRBJ2-1 . few TRBV11-2
TGTGCCAGCAGCTTATTAGGTTCGAAGGGACCCATGAACACTGAAGCTTTCTTT CASSLLGSKGPMNTEAFF TRBJ1-1 . . TRBV11-1
TGTGCCAGCAGCCTGGGACTAGAAACAGATACGCAGTATTTT CASSLGLETDTQYF TRBJ2-3 TRBD2 few TRBV7-9
TGCAGCGTTGCAGACAGTGGGACCTACGAGCAGTACTTC CSVADSGTYEQYF TRBJ2-7 . many TRBV29-1
TGTGCCAGCAGCCAAGCCTTGACCGGGACAGGGGCCCAGCCCCAGCATTTT CASSQALTGTGAQPQHF TRBJ1-5 TRBD1 . TRBV3-1
TGTGCCAGCTCAGCAGGGACGGTTGGGAACACTGAAGCTTTCTTT CASSAGTVGNTEAFF TRBJ1-1 . few TRBV27
TGTGCCAGCAGCTTAGCGGATCATCATCAGCCCCAGCATTTT CASSLADHHQPQHF TRBJ1-5 . few TRBV7-9
TGCGCCAGCAGCCAATTTGGGGGTGAGCAGTTCTTC CASSQFGGEQFF TRBJ2-1 . . TRBV4-1
TGCGCCAGCAGCCAAGCCGAGCGTCTAGCCTACGAGCAGTACTTC CASSQAERLAYEQYF TRBJ2-7 . many TRBV4-1
TGTGCCAGCAGCTTAACACGGAGGTCCACAGATACGCAGTATTTT CASSLTRRSTDTQYF TRBJ2-3 . medium-sized TRBV7-6
TGTGCTAGTGGTTTGGTATCCGGACTAGCGGGAGATGAGCAGTTCTTC CASGLVSGLAGDEQFF TRBJ2-1 TRBD2 few TRBV12-5